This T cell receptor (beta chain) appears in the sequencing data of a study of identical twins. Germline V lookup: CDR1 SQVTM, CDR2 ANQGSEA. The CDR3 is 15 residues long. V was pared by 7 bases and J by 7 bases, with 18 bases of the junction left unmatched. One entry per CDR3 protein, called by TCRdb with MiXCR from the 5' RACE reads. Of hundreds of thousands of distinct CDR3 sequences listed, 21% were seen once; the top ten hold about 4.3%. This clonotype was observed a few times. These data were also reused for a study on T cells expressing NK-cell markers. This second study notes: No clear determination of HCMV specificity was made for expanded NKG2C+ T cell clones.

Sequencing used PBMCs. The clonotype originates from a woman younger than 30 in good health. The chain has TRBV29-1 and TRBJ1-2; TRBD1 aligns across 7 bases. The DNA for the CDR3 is TGCAGCGGAGGGACAGAAAGCTACCGCCCCCGTGGCTACACCTTC. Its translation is CSGGTESYRPRGYTF.